Sequencing of this TCR beta chain was carried out in a study of beta chain features in type 1 diabetes. As every portion of the isolated RNA was reverse transcribed, the sequencing read expressed TCRB transcripts. Profiled with immunoSEQ multiplex PCR; TCRdb holds only in-frame clones, not every one. The table includes about 16,000 clones, approximately 55% detected once. The V end lost 8 bases, the J end lost 4 bases, and 15 bases lay between the germline ends. Germline values: CDR1 SNHLY, CDR2 FYNNEI. CDR3 length: 14 residues. This clone was seen more than once but under ten times. The receptor comes from a woman between 18 and 29 years old in good health. Sequenced input: stem cell memory CD4+ T cells from blood. V and J are TRBV2 and TRBJ1-3; D not resolved. The CDR3 region has the DNA TGTGCCAGCGGACGGGAAGGGTCCGGAAACACCATATATTTT. Translated: CASGREGSGNTIYF.